This T cell receptor beta chain was recorded in a study of CD8 T cells in ankylosing spondylitis. Findings and caveats of the study: Among TCR beta sequences, a motif of several highly homologous variants appeared characteristic of ankylosing spondylitis blood.

There are a few counts of this clonotype. What it binds is not known. This CDR3 has 11 amino acids. V was pared by 1 base and J by 7 bases, with 5 bases between. Per the germline V gene, CDR1 is SGHRS and CDR2 is YFSETQ. TCR beta libraries were made by quantitative 5'-RACE with molecular barcodes. MiXCR was run by TCRdb on the 5' RACE reads, yielding one entry per CDR3 protein. The sample contains roughly 370,000 distinct CDR3 sequences, approximately 20% of which appear only once. The material sequenced was blood, either unsorted or a sorted T cell fraction (not recorded which). The receptor comes from a male donor with ankylosing spondylitis. The V call is TRBV5-1, the J call TRBJ2-5; D is uncertain. The CDR3 is CASSLQSTQYF. The CDR3 nucleotides are TGCGCCAGCAGCTTGCAGTCGACCCAGTACTTC.